This TCR beta chain was recovered during a study of radiotherapy plus CTLA-4 blockade in lung cancer. General study points: Reports state that early shifts in blood T cell clones, with interferon-beta, best predicted response. Peripheral blood showed expansion of tumor-derived TCR clones after radiotherapy and ipilimumab.

The CDR3 length is 11 residues. Germline V gene data show CDR1 as SGHKS and CDR2 as YYEKEE (reference sequence). The V gene lost 2 bases and the J gene lost 6 bases, with 6 bases spanning the gap. Sequencing was performed with immunoSEQ multiplex PCR; in TCRdb, only in-frame clones are kept and a portion is missing. This table has roughly 100,000 clones, 70% to 90% appearing once. Concerning this clone itself: What it recognizes is unknown.

The TCR was taken from a human donor with non-small cell lung cancer that progressed on radiotherapy plus ipilimumab. Some clones in this sample may be carry-over from other donors' samples. The V gene is TRBV5-5, the J gene TRBJ2-7; no reliable D call. The source material was peripheral blood, sampled from a patient treated with radiotherapy plus ipilimumab. CDR3 sequence (DNA): TGTGCCAGCAGCTTCAGAGCCGAGCAGTACTTC. Encoded protein: CASSFRAEQYF.